A selection of T cell receptor beta chains follows, all from one sample in a study of low-dose radiotherapy and immunotherapy resistance in tumors. TCRdb processed the reads anew with MiXCR; each CDR3 protein has one entry. The sample holds tens of thousands of distinct CDR3 sequences; 15% to 20% are singletons and the top ten take 2.5% to 3.5%. Source: PBMCs, taken before treatment. These TCRs come from a male donor with prostate cancer. Both conserved end residues are part of each CDR3. The order of the fields is clone size, D gene, J gene, V gene, CDR3 DNA, CDR3 protein. The D gene is left open where the match is weak. Expanded clones are given a class, and other clones once, few, many or no size at all.

.	.	TRBJ2-1	TRBV10-3	TGTGCCATCAAGGGCAGCTCCTACAATGAGCAGTTCTTC	CAIKGSSYNEQFF
many	TRBD2	TRBJ2-1	TRBV6-4	TGTGCCAGCAGTGACTCGGCGGGGGGCCACAATGAGCAGTTCTTC	CASSDSAGGHNEQFF
many	.	TRBJ2-1	TRBV30	TGTGCCTGCCTGGACCTCCTGGAGAGCTCCTACAATGAGCAGTTCTTC	CACLDLLESSYNEQFF
many	.	TRBJ2-5	TRBV7-2	TGTGCCAGCAGCTTAGCGCCGCAGGGTGGGTTGGAGACCCAGTACTTC	CASSLAPQGGLETQYF
.	.	TRBJ1-2	TRBV30	TGTGCCTGGAGCGGGGGATCCTATGGCTACACCTTC	CAWSGGSYGYTF
many	.	TRBJ1-1	TRBV29-1	TGCAGCATCTTTCTCGGGGCGGGGGGCGACACTGAAGCTTTCTTT	CSIFLGAGGDTEAFF
many	.	TRBJ2-4	TRBV2	TGTGCCAGCAGTGCCCCAGGACAGTCCCTAGCCAAAAACATTCAGTACTTC	CASSAPGQSLAKNIQYF
.	.	TRBJ2-7	TRBV7-9	TGTGCCAGCAGCTACCGGACGGAGTTCGAGCAGTACTTC	CASSYRTEFEQYF
many	TRBD2	TRBJ2-3	TRBV2	TGTGCCAGCAGTGAAACTAGCGGGGGGCCTAGCACAGATACGCAGTATTTT	CASSETSGGPSTDTQYF
many	.	TRBJ1-5	TRBV3-1	TGTGCCAGCAGCCCGCGGATGGGGGCGGGACAGCCCCAGCATTTT	CASSPRMGAGQPQHF
many	.	TRBJ2-1	TRBV10-1	TGCGCCAGCAGTGAGGGGACCGGCCGCTCCTACAATGAGCAGTTCTTC	CASSEGTGRSYNEQFF
few	.	TRBJ1-4	TRBV6-1	TGTGCCAGCAGCCGCTACGCTACAGCAGGGCCCCCCGAGCAACTGTTTTTT	CASSRYATAGPPEQLFF
many	TRBD2	TRBJ2-7	TRBV5-1	TGCGCCAGCAGGGCCCTAGCGGGGGACCTCTACGAGCAGTACTTC	CASRALAGDLYEQYF
many	TRBD1	TRBJ2-7	TRBV12-3/TRBV12-4	TGTGCCAGCAGTTCGGCCCCGGGACAGGGGCGCTCCTACGAGCAGTACTTC	CASSSAPGQGRSYEQYF
many	TRBD2	TRBJ2-3	TRBV11-2	TGTGCCAGCAGCCGCCGGGGTAGCGGGGGCGACCGCACAGATACGCAGTATTTT	CASSRRGSGGDRTDTQYF
many	.	TRBJ2-3	TRBV14	TGTGCCAGCAGCCTCAACCCTCCCCCAGATACGCAGTATTTT	CASSLNPPPDTQYF
few	.	TRBJ2-3	TRBV5-1	TGCGCCAGCAGCTTGGCTCAGAGGGATACGCAGTATTTT	CASSLAQRDTQYF
many	.	TRBJ2-2	TRBV14	TGTGCCAGCAGCCACTCCGTGGGGGCCGGCACCGGGGAGCTGTTTTTT	CASSHSVGAGTGELFF
few	TRBD1	TRBJ2-1	TRBV24-1	TGTGCCAAGGACAGGGTAGACAATGAGCAGTTCTTC	CAKDRVDNEQFF
many	.	TRBJ2-1	TRBV9	TGTGCCAGCAGCGTAGCAGGACGGACAACCCACCCTTACAATGAGCAGTTCTTC	CASSVAGRTTHPYNEQFF
many	.	TRBJ2-7	TRBV2	TGTGCCAGCAGTGATGTTGGGGCCCGGGTTTACGAGCAGTACTTC	CASSDVGARVYEQYF
.	TRBD1	TRBJ1-2	TRBV4-1	TGCGCCAGCAGCCAAGACGAAGGGGACAGGATACCGACCTATGGCTACACCTTC	CASSQDEGDRIPTYGYTF
many	.	TRBJ2-3	TRBV5-1	TGCGCCAGCAGCTTGGAGGGGCACCCTAGCACAGATACGCAGTATTTT	CASSLEGHPSTDTQYF
few	.	TRBJ2-1	TRBV5-1	TGCGCCAGCAGCTCGGGACCGAACAATGAGCAGTTCTTC	CASSSGPNNEQFF
many	TRBD1	TRBJ1-6	TRBV5-1	TGTGCCAGCAGCGCAACGGGACAGGGTTATTCACCCCTCCACTTT	CASSATGQGYSPLHF
many	TRBD2	TRBJ2-5	TRBV7-9	TGTGCGGGCCGGGGGGAAGGACAAGAGACCCAGTACTTC	CAGRGEGQETQYF
many	.	TRBJ2-3	TRBV20-1	TGCAGTGCCAGTCGGGGGCCCCCAGAAGATACGCAGTATTTT	CSASRGPPEDTQYF
many	.	TRBJ1-2	TRBV5-1	TGCGCCAGCAGCTTGGATGACAGGTACTATGGCTACACCTTC	CASSLDDRYYGYTF
many	.	TRBJ1-4	TRBV3-1	TGTGCCAGCAGCCAACACAGAAATGCTGAAAAACTGTTTTTT	CASSQHRNAEKLFF
many	TRBD1	TRBJ1-2	TRBV4-1	TGCGCCAGCAGCCAGGAAAGGACAGGTTTCACCCCTGAGGGCTACACCTTC	CASSQERTGFTPEGYTF
few	.	TRBJ1-6	TRBV11-2	TGTGCCAGCAGCCCCCGACAGAATTCACCCCTCCACTTT	CASSPRQNSPLHF
many	TRBD1	TRBJ2-4	TRBV3-1	TGTGCCAGCAGCCAAGGGAACACAGGGGTTGGGATAGCCAAAAACATTCAGTACTTC	CASSQGNTGVGIAKNIQYF
many	TRBD1	TRBJ1-1	TRBV5-1	TGCGCCAGCAGCCCCGACAGGGGATCCACTGAAGCTTTCTTT	CASSPDRGSTEAFF
few	TRBD2	TRBJ2-2	TRBV2	TGTGCCAGCAGCGTTCGAGCGGGGGCCATTAACACCGGGGAGCTGTTTTTT	CASSVRAGAINTGELFF
.	.	TRBJ1-1	TRBV5-1	TGCGCCAGCAGCTCGACAGGCCGGGCTTTCTTT	CASSSTGRAFF
few	TRBD2	TRBJ2-1	TRBV3-1	TGTGCCAGCAGCCACCGGGGTCTAGCGGTGGATGAGCAGTTCTTC	CASSHRGLAVDEQFF
many	.	TRBJ2-1	TRBV7-2	TGTGCCAGCAGCTTTATTGGGCGGCCGGAGTACAATGAGCAGTTCTTC	CASSFIGRPEYNEQFF
many	TRBD2	TRBJ2-1	TRBV6-6	TGTGCCACCATCGGGGGGAGCTCCTACAATGAGCAGTTCTTC	CATIGGSSYNEQFF
many	.	TRBJ1-3	TRBV20-1	TGCAGTGCTAGCCCAATAGGCGGCCTCTCTGGAAACACCATATATTTT	CSASPIGGLSGNTIYF
many	.	TRBJ2-2	TRBV2	TGTGCCAGCATTGGGCTAACGAACACCGGGGAGCTGTTTTTT	CASIGLTNTGELFF
.	TRBD1	TRBJ2-7	TRBV6-6	TGTGCCGTGGGGACAGGGGACGAGCAGTACTTC	CAVGTGDEQYF
many	.	TRBJ2-5	TRBV4-1	TGCGCCAGCAGCCAAGCCGGCACAGGGAAAGAGACCCAGTACTTC	CASSQAGTGKETQYF
many	.	TRBJ1-2	TRBV11-2	TGTGCCAGCAGCCTAGGGTTGGCTAACTATGGCTACACCTTC	CASSLGLANYGYTF
many	.	TRBJ2-7	TRBV19	TGTGCCAGTAGCCCGCGCCGTCCGGACTCCTACGAGCAGTACTTC	CASSPRRPDSYEQYF
many	.	TRBJ1-1	TRBV6-5	TGTGCCACAGGGGAGGTAGCGAACACTGAAGCTTTCTTT	CATGEVANTEAFF
.	TRBD2	TRBJ2-4	TRBV20-1	TGCAGTGCAAACGACTTTAGCGGGGTAGCCAAAAACATTCAGTACTTC	CSANDFSGVAKNIQYF
.	TRBD1	TRBJ2-1	TRBV7-7	TGTGCTAGCAGCCCCGGGACAGGAACCGACAATGAGCAGTTCTTC	CASSPGTGTDNEQFF
.	.	TRBJ2-7	TRBV7-2	TGTGCCAGCAGCTTACAGGCCGGATTTACCTACGAGCAGTACTTC	CASSLQAGFTYEQYF
once	TRBD1	TRBJ2-1	TRBV14	TGTGCCAGCAGCCAATGGGGACAGGTTCTCTCGTCGAGTGAGCAGTTCTTC	CASSQWGQVLSSSEQFF
many	.	TRBJ2-6	TRBV5-1	TGCGCCAGCAGCTTGGGGTTCTCTGGGGCCAACGTCCTGACTTTC	CASSLGFSGANVLTF
many	TRBD1	TRBJ2-5	TRBV6-2/TRBV6-3	TGTGCCAGCAGTTACTCGGGCAGGGGGCAAGAGACCCAGTACTTC	CASSYSGRGQETQYF
many	.	TRBJ1-1	TRBV5-1	TGCGCCAGCAGCCATGAGCCACGACCTACGAACACTGAAGCTTTCTTT	CASSHEPRPTNTEAFF